This paragraph reports one TCR beta chain. Original processing methods: Amplification of reference gene primers provided the estimated nucleated cell counts. Profiling relied on immunoSEQ multiplex PCR, and the TCRdb table lists in-frame clones only, not all of them. That table gives V, J and clone size, and the DNA gave D and trimming. Of around 20,000 clones in the sample, about 90% were seen once. This entry belongs to a study of blood T cell repertoires in COVID-19. Study overall: The United States, Italy and Spain supplied acute and convalescent COVID-19 samples. PBMCs, B-cell-depleted T cells, or T cells provided the cDNA or gDNA that made up the material.

The TCR comes from a man in his sixties or seventies with acute or convalescent COVID-19. Input material: peripheral blood.

The CDR3 DNA reads as TGCGCCAGCAGCTCAAACAGGGACGCTCGTGAGCAGTTCTTC. It codes for CASSSNRDAREQFF. The V and J genes are TRBV5-1 and TRBJ2-1; D perhaps matches TRBD1 (6 bases). Germline-derived CDR1 and CDR2 are SGHRS and YFSETQ. The CDR3 is made up of 14 amino acids. The V end was cut by 3 bases, the J end by 9 bases, with 16 bases between.